This T cell receptor beta chain originates from a study of shared clonotypes between healthy human individuals. Clones were sequenced by immunoSEQ multiplex PCR, and TCRdb holds only the in-frame ones, with some missing. The sample shows some 490,000 clones, roughly 80% of them seen only once. On this clone itself: Its antigen is undetermined.

Germline CDR1 reads MNHNY; CDR2 reads SVGAGI (reference sequence). With 6 bases clipped from V and 3 bases from J, the junction kept 5 bases outside the gene matches. CDR3 length: 14 residues. Overall study results and limits: Sampling was confined to blood; repertoires within tissues likely differ.

The source is a woman between 40 and 50 years old in good health. Some clones in this sample may be carry-over from other donors' samples. Source material: PBMCs. This rearrangement joins TRBV6-6 to TRBJ1-5; 7 nucleotides agree with TRBD1. For the CDR3, the DNA is TGTGCCAGCAGGACGGGACAGACCAATCAGCCCCAGCATTTT. It yields the protein CASRTGQTNQPQHF.